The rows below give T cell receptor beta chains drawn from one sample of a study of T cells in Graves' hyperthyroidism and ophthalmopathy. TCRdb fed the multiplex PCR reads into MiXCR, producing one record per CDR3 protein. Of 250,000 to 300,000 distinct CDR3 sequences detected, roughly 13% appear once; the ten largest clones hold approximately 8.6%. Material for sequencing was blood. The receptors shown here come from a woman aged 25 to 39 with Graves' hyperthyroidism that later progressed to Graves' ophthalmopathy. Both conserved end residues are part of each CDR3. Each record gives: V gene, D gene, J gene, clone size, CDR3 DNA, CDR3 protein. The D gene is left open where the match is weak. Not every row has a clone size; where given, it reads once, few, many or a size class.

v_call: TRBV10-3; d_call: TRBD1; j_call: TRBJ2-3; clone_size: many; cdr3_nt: TGTGCCATCAGCGCCGGGGACAGCGGCACAGATACGCAGTATTTT; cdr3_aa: CAISAGDSGTDTQYF
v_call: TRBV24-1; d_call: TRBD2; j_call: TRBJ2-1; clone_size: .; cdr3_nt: TGTGCCACCAGCCCACTAGCGGGGGACACCAATGAGCAGTTCTTC; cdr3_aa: CATSPLAGDTNEQFF
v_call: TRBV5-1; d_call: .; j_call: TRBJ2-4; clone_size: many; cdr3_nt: TGCGCCAGCAGCTTGGCCGGAGCTAAAGGAAACATTCAGTACTTC; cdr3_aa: CASSLAGAKGNIQYF
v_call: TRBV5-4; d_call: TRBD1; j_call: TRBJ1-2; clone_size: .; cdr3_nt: TGTGCCAGCAGCTTAGCGACAGGGACCTATGGCTACACCTTC; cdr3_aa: CASSLATGTYGYTF
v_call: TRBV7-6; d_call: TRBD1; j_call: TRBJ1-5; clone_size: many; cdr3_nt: TGTGCCAGCAGCCTGGGGACAGGGCAAAATCAGCCCCAGCATTTT; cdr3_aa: CASSLGTGQNQPQHF
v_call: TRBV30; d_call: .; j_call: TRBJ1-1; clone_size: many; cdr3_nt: TGTGCCTGGACAGTGGAAAGGAACACTGAAGCTTTCTTT; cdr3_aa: CAWTVERNTEAFF
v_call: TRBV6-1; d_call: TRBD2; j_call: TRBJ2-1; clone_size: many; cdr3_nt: TGTGCCAGCAGTACCCGACTAGCGGGAGGTAATAGCCCCTACAATGAGCAGTTCTTC; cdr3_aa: CASSTRLAGGNSPYNEQFF
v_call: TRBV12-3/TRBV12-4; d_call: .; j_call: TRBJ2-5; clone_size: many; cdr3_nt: TGTGCCAGCAGTTTTTTGGGGGACCAAGAGACCCAGTACTTC; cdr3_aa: CASSFLGDQETQYF
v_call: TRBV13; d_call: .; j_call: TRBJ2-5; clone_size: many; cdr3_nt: TGTGCCAGCAGCTTGGAACGGGGGACCCAGTACTTC; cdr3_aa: CASSLERGTQYF
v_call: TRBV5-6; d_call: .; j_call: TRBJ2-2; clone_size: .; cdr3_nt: TGTGCCAGCAGCATTGGGGGGTTTGCGGACGGGGAGCTGTTTTTT; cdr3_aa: CASSIGGFADGELFF
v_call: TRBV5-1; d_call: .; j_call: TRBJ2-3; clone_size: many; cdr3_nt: TGCGCCAGCCGCCCGGGGACCGATACGCAGTATTTT; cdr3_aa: CASRPGTDTQYF
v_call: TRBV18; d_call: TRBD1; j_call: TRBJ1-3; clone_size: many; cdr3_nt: TGTGCCAGCTCAGCGACAGGGGTAGACGGAAACACCATATATTTT; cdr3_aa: CASSATGVDGNTIYF
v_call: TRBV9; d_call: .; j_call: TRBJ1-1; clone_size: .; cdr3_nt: TGTGCCAGCAGAAGAGGGGGGGTTAACACTGAAGCTTTCTTT; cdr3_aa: CASRRGGVNTEAFF
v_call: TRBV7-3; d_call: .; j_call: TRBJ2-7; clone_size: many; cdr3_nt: TGTGCCAGCAGCCCAACAGGGAGCTCCTACGAGCAGTACTTC; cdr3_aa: CASSPTGSSYEQYF
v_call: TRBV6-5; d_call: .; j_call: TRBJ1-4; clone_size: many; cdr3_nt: TGTGCCAGCAGTTACGGTACCAACCCTAATGAAAAACTGTTTTTT; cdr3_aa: CASSYGTNPNEKLFF
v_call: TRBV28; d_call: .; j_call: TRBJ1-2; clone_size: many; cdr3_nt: TGTGCCAGCAGTTTATGGCTTGGAGGGAAAGAGGCCTACACCTTC; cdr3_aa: CASSLWLGGKEAYTF
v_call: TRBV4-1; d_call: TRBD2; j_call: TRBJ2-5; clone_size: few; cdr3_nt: TGCGCCAGCAGCCAAGATTGGGCGGGAGGAGAGACCCAGTACTTC; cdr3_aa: CASSQDWAGGETQYF